One and the same sample provided the 18 T cell receptor beta chains below, sequenced in a study of blood T cell repertoires in COVID-19 (dated by TCRdb to about 2020). Library creation used the immunoSEQ multiplex PCR assay. TCRdb's version of the immuneACCESS table is confined to in-frame rearrangements and falls short of the full clone set. An unresolved V gene accounts for under half of the shortfall where checked; the remainder is of unknown origin. This sample gives about 370,000 clones in total; approximately 89% of them show up just once. The top ten constitute 10% of the sample. The specimen was peripheral blood. The receptor set was obtained from a woman under 40 with COVID-19, enrolled during active disease.

J is TRBJ2-7 and V is TRBV30, with D possibly being TRBD1 (7 bases). Germline V gives CDR1 GTSNPN, CDR2 SVGIG (reference sequence). V shed 4 bases and J shed 2 bases, with 12 bases lying between them. The CDR3 consists of 13 residues. Here the CDR3 reads CAWTGGSPYEQYF. CDR3 sequence (DNA): TGTGCCTGGACAGGGGGGAGCCCCTACGAGCAGTACTTC.

The chain couples TRBV6-5 to TRBJ1-2; perhaps TRBD1 as D (5 bases). CDR3 length: 11 amino acids. Germline V lookup: CDR1 MNHEY, CDR2 SVGAGI. Trimming cost V 7 bases and J 8 bases, with 11 bases left between them. The CDR3 region is CASKGDSGYTF. DNA for the CDR3: TGTGCCAGCAAAGGGGATTCGGGCTACACCTTC.

V is TRBV7-8 and J is TRBJ2-7, with D perhaps matching TRBD2 (6 bases). Germline CDR1 reads SGHVS; CDR2 reads FQNEAQ. CDR3 length: 15 residues. The V end lost 5 bases, the J end lost 4 bases, and 18 bases lay between the germline ends. The CDR3 region is CASSRGAGRLYEQYF. In DNA, the CDR3 is TGTGCCAGCAGCCGAGGGGCGGGGCGTTTGTACGAGCAGTACTTC.

The chain carries TRBV11-2 and TRBJ2-1; no clear D gene. The length of the CDR3 is 14 residues. Germline CDR1 SGHAT, CDR2 FQNNGV. Trimming took 0 bases from V and 3 from J, leaving 6 bases between them. CDR3 nucleotides: TGTGCCAGCAGCTTAGATGTCCGCTACAATGAGCAGTTCTTC. Its protein is CASSLDVRYNEQFF.

This sequence joins TRBV5-6 and TRBJ2-7; 10 nucleotides match TRBD2. V shed 3 bases, J shed 4 bases, and the junction held 10 bases outside the gene matches. CDR3 size: 16 residues. In germline, CDR1 is SGHDT, CDR2 YYEEEE. The CDR3, as DNA: TGTGCCAGCAGCTGGCACCCTAGCGGGAGTAGGTACGAGCAGTACTTC. Translating it yields CASSWHPSGSRYEQYF.

V usage is TRBV28 and J usage is TRBJ1-1; perhaps TRBD1 as D (6 bases). This CDR3 has 12 residues. Trimming removed 8 bases from V and 7 bases from J, with 14 bases in between. The germline V gene has CDR1 MDHEN and CDR2 SYDVKM. Here the CDR3 reads CASGQPIFEAFF. CDR3 DNA sequence: TGTGCCAGCGGACAGCCCATTTTTGAAGCTTTCTTT.

The chain links TRBV7-2 to TRBJ2-1; TRBD2 matches 8 bases. Germline V gives CDR1 SGHTA, CDR2 FQGNSA. After removal of 9 bases from V and 1 base from J, the junction contained 5 bases not matched to a gene. This CDR3 spans 14 amino acids. The CDR3 spells CASLGGGSYNEQFF. CDR3 DNA sequence: TGTGCCAGTCTCGGGGGGGGATCCTACAATGAGCAGTTCTTC.

About this clone: The same CDR3 can be traced to other DNA sequences in this sample. The J gene is TRBJ1-5, the V gene TRBV4-1, with D maybe TRBD1 (5 bases). The CDR3 length is 15 residues. From germline, CDR1 is MGHRA and CDR2 YSYEKL. The ends were cut back, 1 base at V and 0 bases at J, with 7 bases in the middle. The CDR3 coding sequence is TGCGCCAGCAGCCAAGGGACATTTAGCAATCAGCCCCAGCATTTT. The encoded protein is CASSQGTFSNQPQHF.

The V call is TRBV19, the J call TRBJ2-1, with a tentative D call TRBD2 (6 bases). The V gene lost 5 bases and the J gene lost 1 base, with 18 bases spanning the gap. Looked up from germline, CDR1 is LNHDA and CDR2 is SQIVND (reference sequence). This CDR3 has 17 residues. CDR3 in DNA: TGTGCCAGTAGTTCGGTGGCGGGAAGGAGGTCCTACAATGAGCAGTTCTTC. Translating it yields CASSSVAGRRSYNEQFF. The entire variable domain, with the rest obtained from reference TRBV19 and TRBJ2-1, is as follows: DGGITQSPKYLFRKEGQNVTLSCEQNLNHDAMYWYRQDPGQGLRLIYYSQIVNDFQKGDIAEGYSVSREKKESFPLTVTSAQKNPTAFYLCASSSVAGRRSYNEQFFGPGTRLTVL.

The rearrangement links TRBV28 to TRBJ1-5, with a weak D call TRBD1 (5 bases). This CDR3 is built from 15 residues. The V gene lost 3 bases and the J gene lost 2 bases, with 11 bases spanning the gap. Germline-derived CDR1 and CDR2 are MDHEN and SYDVKM. CDR3 nucleotide sequence: TGTGCCAGCAGTTTCGGCAGGGTAGGCAATCAGCCCCAGCATTTT. Its translation is CASSFGRVGNQPQHF.

The genes are TRBV13 and TRBJ2-1, with D uncertain. The CDR3 has 13 residues. Trimming stripped 5 bases from V and 4 bases from J, with 9 bases between. The V gene's germline CDR1 is PRHDT and CDR2 FYEKMQ (reference sequence). CDR3 region: CASSLPEYNEQFF. CDR3 DNA sequence: TGTGCCAGCAGCCTCCCGGAGTACAATGAGCAGTTCTTC.

The genes are TRBV14 and TRBJ2-1, with 13 bases lining up with TRBD2. The V gene end was trimmed by 1 base and the J gene end by 8 bases; junction bases not matched to a gene: 8. The CDR3 has 17 residues. The germline gives CDR1 SGHDN, CDR2 FVKESK. The CDR3 bases are TGTGCCAGCAGCCAAGGGTGGACTAGCGGGAGAAGGTATGAGCAGTTCTTC. Translation: CASSQGWTSGRRYEQFF.

The rearrangement uses TRBV27 and TRBJ2-1; tentative D call: TRBD2 (6 bases). CDR3 length equals 12 residues. CDR1 MNHEY and CDR2 SMNVEV come from the germline V gene (reference sequence). Trimming shortened V by 5 bases and J by 6 bases, and 8 bases separated the two germline ends. CDR3 in DNA: TGTGCCAGCAGTCGACTAGGCAATGAGCAGTTCTTC. This sequence encodes CASSRLGNEQFF.

This clone was counted once. This rearrangement joins TRBV9 to TRBJ2-5; 11 bases agree with TRBD2. The CDR3 totals 17 residues. Germline V gene lookup returns CDR1 SGDLS and CDR2 YYNGEE. V was clipped by 2 bases and J by 4 bases; unmatched bases: 10. The CDR3 bases are TGTGCCAGCAGCGTTAGTAGCGGGAGGGTTGTTCGAGAGACCCAGTACTTC. Residues: CASSVSSGRVVRETQYF. The full variable domain, its missing parts supplied by reference TRBV9 and TRBJ2-5, is DSGVTQTPKHLITATGQRVTLRCSPRSGDLSVYWYQQSLDQGLQFLIQYYNGEERAKGNILERFSAQQFPDLHSELNLSSLELGDSALYFCASSVSSGRVVRETQYFGPGTRLLVL.

This chain uses TRBV10-1 with TRBJ2-2; no firm D call. V lost 5 bases and J 5 bases, leaving 6 bases between the germline ends. Germline-derived CDR1 and CDR2 are WNHNN and SYGVQD (reference sequence). The CDR3 covers 12 residues. The DNA for the CDR3 is TGCGCCAGCAGTCAGGATACCGGGGAGCTGTTTTTT. It is translated as CASSQDTGELFF.

The V and J genes are TRBV2 and TRBJ2-3, with a weak D call TRBD2 (6 bases). Per germline, CDR1 SNHLY and CDR2 FYNNEI. Trimming left V 4 bases short and J 7 bases short, with 12 bases between. The CDR3 covers 13 residues. In nucleotides, the CDR3 is TGTGCCAGCAGTGTACTAGCAGCCAATACGCAGTATTTT. Translated: CASSVLAANTQYF.

The rearrangement uses TRBV7-9 and TRBJ2-1; 8 bases are a match to TRBD1. The length of the CDR3 is 16 residues. In germline, CDR1 is SEHNR, CDR2 FQNEAQ (reference sequence). Trimming at V came to 4 bases and at J to 1 base, leaving 6 bases not matched to a gene. CDR3 sequence: CASSYGTGISYNEQFF. The CDR3 bases are TGTGCCAGCAGCTATGGGACAGGTATTTCCTACAATGAGCAGTTCTTC.

The chain employs TRBV25-1 and TRBJ1-1, with 8 nucleotides matching TRBD1. This CDR3 is 15 amino acids long. J lost 5 bases, V lost 4 bases, and 9 bases had no gene match. Germline-derived CDR1 and CDR2 are MGHDK and SYGVNS. Here the CDR3 reads CASSGHRGMDTEAFF. DNA for the CDR3: TGTGCCAGCAGTGGCCACAGGGGGATGGATACTGAAGCTTTCTTT.